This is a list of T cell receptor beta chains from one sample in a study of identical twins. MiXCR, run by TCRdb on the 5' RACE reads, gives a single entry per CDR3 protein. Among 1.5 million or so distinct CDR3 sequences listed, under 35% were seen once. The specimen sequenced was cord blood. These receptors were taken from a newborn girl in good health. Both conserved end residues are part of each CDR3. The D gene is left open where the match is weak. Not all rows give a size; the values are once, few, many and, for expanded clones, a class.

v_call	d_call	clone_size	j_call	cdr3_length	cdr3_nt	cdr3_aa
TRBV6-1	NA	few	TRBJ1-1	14	TGTGCCAGCAGTGAAGCGGGATCCGGCACTGAAGCTTTCTTT	CASSEAGSGTEAFF
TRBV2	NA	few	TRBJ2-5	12	TGTGCCAGCAAGACAGACCAAGAGACCCAGTACTTC	CASKTDQETQYF
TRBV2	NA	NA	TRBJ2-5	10	TGTGCCAGCGGCGAGGGGACCCAGTACTTC	CASGEGTQYF
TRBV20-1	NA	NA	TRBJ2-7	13	TGCAGTGCTAGGTCGGTCGGCCACTACGAGCAGTACTTC	CSARSVGHYEQYF
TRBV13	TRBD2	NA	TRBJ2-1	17	TGTGCCAGCAGCTTATCCTCCGGGACTAGCGACTCCAATGAGCAGTTCTTC	CASSLSSGTSDSNEQFF
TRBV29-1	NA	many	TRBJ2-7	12	TGCAGCGTTGGCGACAGCCCCTACGAGCAGTACTTC	CSVGDSPYEQYF
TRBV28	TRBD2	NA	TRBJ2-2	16	TGTGCCAGCAGTTTCCGGACTAGCGGGAGGACCGGGGAGCTGTTTTTT	CASSFRTSGRTGELFF
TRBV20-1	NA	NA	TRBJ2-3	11	TGCAGTGCTAGAACGCGGCATACGCAGTATTTT	CSARTRHTQYF
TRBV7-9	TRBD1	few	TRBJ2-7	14	TGTGCCAGCAGCCCCCGGGACAGGGACTACGAGCAGTACTTC	CASSPRDRDYEQYF
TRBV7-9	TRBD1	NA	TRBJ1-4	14	TGTGCCAGCAGCTCCTGGACAGGGCCCGAAAAACTGTTTTTT	CASSSWTGPEKLFF
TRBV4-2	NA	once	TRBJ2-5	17	TGTGCCAGCAGCCAAGCGTCTAGTGCCCCAGGCCAAGAGACCCAGTACTTC	CASSQASSAPGQETQYF
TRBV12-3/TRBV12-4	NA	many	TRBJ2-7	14	TGTGCCAGCAGACAAGGAGGGTCTTCCTACGAGCAGTACTTC	CASRQGGSSYEQYF
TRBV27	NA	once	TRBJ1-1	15	TGTGCCAGCAGCTACCTTGGGACGATGAACACTGAAGCTTTCTTT	CASSYLGTMNTEAFF
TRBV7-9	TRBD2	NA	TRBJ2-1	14	TGTGCCAGCAGCTTTTTTAGCGGGAGCGATGAGCAGTTCTTC	CASSFFSGSDEQFF
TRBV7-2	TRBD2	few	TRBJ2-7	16	TGTGCCAGCAGCTTAGTCCTAGCGGGGCCAACCTACGAGCAGTACTTC	CASSLVLAGPTYEQYF
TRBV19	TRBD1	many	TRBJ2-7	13	TGTGCCAGCAGCCGGGACAGGACCTACGAGCAGTACTTC	CASSRDRTYEQYF
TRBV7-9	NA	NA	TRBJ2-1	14	TGTGCCAGCAGCGTCCTTTCGGCGGTCGCGAAGCAGTTCTTC	CASSVLSAVAKQFF
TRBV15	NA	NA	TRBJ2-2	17	TGTGCCACCAGCAGAGATCCGAGGACAAAGAACACCGGGGAGCTGTTTTTT	CATSRDPRTKNTGELFF
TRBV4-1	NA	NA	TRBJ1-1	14	TGCGCCAGCAGCCGCACACAGGGGAACACTGAAGCTTTCTTT	CASSRTQGNTEAFF
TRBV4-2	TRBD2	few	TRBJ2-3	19	TGTGCCAGCAGCCAAGGTCTAGCGGGAGGGCCCACTAGCACAGATACGCAGTATTTT	CASSQGLAGGPTSTDTQYF
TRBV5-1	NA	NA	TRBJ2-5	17	TGCGCCAGTCTCAGGCTCGCGGGGCACAGTTTACAAGAGACCCAGTACTTC	CASLRLAGHSLQETQYF
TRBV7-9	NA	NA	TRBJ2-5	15	TGTGCCAGCAGCTTAGTTATGGGTTTTCAAGAGACCCAGTACTTC	CASSLVMGFQETQYF
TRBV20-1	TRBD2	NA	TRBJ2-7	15	TGCAGTGCTAGAGATCAAAGCGGGAGTACCTACGAGCAGTACTTC	CSARDQSGSTYEQYF
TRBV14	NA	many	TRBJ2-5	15	TGTGCCAGCAGCCAAGTTATCGGGAGAAGAGAGACCCAGTACTTC	CASSQVIGRRETQYF
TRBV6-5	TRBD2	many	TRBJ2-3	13	TGTGCCACCAGACTAGCGGGAGTGGATACGCAGTATTTT	CATRLAGVDTQYF
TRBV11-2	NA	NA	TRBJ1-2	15	TGTGCCAGCAGCCCCTCTTGGGGATCAGCCTATGGCTACACCTTC	CASSPSWGSAYGYTF
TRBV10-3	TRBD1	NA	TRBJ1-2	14	TGTGCCATCAGTGGGATACAGGGGAACTATGGCTACACCTTC	CAISGIQGNYGYTF
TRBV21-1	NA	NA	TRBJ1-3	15	TGTGCCAGCAGCAAAAAAGGGGGCTCTGGAAACACCATATATTTT	CASSKKGGSGNTIYF
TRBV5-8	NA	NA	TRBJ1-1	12	TGTGCCAGCAGCCTCGCCCTTCTTGAAGCTTTCTTT	CASSLALLEAFF
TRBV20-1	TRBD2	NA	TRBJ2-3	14	TGCAGTGCTAGGGTGACTAGCGGCACAGATACGCAGTATTTT	CSARVTSGTDTQYF
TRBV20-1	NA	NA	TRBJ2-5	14	TGCAGTGCTAGAGATAAAGCGGTCCAAGAGACCCAGTACTTC	CSARDKAVQETQYF
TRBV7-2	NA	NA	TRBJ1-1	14	TGTGCCAGCAGCTTCGGGGCTGAGAACACTGAAGCTTTCTTT	CASSFGAENTEAFF
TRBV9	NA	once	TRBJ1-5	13	TGTGCCAGCAGCCCGTGGGGGGACCAGCCCCAGCATTTT	CASSPWGDQPQHF
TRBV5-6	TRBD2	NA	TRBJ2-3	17	TGTGCCGGCAGCCCGACTAGCGGGAGGATTCGCACAGATACGCAGTATTTT	CAGSPTSGRIRTDTQYF
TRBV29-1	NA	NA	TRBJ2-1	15	TGCAGCGTTGAAGATGCGGACTGGAATTACAATGAGCAGTTCTTC	CSVEDADWNYNEQFF
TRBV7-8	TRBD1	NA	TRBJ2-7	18	TGTGCCAGCAGCAAAGCGAGATTACCGGGACAGGCAGCCTACGAGCAGTACTTC	CASSKARLPGQAAYEQYF
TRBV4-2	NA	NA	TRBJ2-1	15	TGTGCCAGCAGCCAGGTACCTGGAGGGCCCAATGAGCAGTTCTTC	CASSQVPGGPNEQFF